The following is a TCR beta chain sequence with its context. Its cognate antigen is unknown. The record originates from a study of blood T cells in healthy people across ages. V shed 1 base, J shed 5 bases, and the junction held 9 bases outside the gene matches. The CDR3 has 18 amino acids. Germline-derived CDR1 and CDR2 are DFQATT and SNEGSKA (reference sequence). It was with a sample-barcoded 5' primer and a J-beta primer mix that a second PCR of roughly 7 to 12 cycles was run. Each CDR3 protein gets one entry after TCRdb re-called the 5' RACE reads with MiXCR. Seen here are about 640,000 distinct CDR3 sequences, around 54% observed once, and the top ten hold over 30%. Study findings and constraints: The fall in TCR beta diversity per million T cells was roughly linear with age. Unsorted PBMC material precluded a definitive naive versus antigen-experienced comparison.

V usage is TRBV20-1 and J usage is TRBJ2-3; 16 bases line up with TRBD2. Input material: blood. This TCR came from a man aged 60 to 69 in good health. CDR3 DNA sequence: TGCAGTGCTAGAGTGGGACTAGCGGGGGGGCCAGCTGGAGATACGCAGTATTTT. This translates into CSARVGLAGGPAGDTQYF.